This T cell receptor beta chain was found in a study of blood T cell repertoires in COVID-19. Overall study context: Whether acute or convalescent, the COVID-19 samples came from the United States, Italy and Spain. T cells, B-cell-depleted T cells, or PBMCs provided the cDNA or gDNA that served as material.

This CDR3 comprises 17 residues. Per the original data handling: Amplification from reference gene primers served as the basis for estimated nucleated cell counts. Clones were read by immunoSEQ multiplex PCR, and TCRdb kept only the in-frame ones, dropping some. That table supplies the V and J calls and clone size; D and trimming were determined from the DNA. The sample carries approximately 300,000 clones, more than 80% recorded once. The gene calls are TRBV12-1 and TRBJ1-3; TRBD1, the D gene given by the table, was not confirmed from the DNA. TRBV12-1 is marked as a pseudogene. Sequenced material: peripheral blood. The clonotype was recovered from a woman between 40 and 55 years old with acute or convalescent COVID-19. CDR3 coding DNA: TGTGCCAGCAACCCGAACCCAGACAGGGCGATGGGAAACACCATATATTTT. This gives the protein CASNPNPDRAMGNTIYF.